Listed below are T cell receptor beta chains from one sample, sequenced in a study of response to subunit inactivated influenza vaccine. TCRdb processed the RT-PCR reads anew with MiXCR; each CDR3 protein has one entry. The sample yields around 600,000 distinct CDR3 sequences, 11% seen once. This sample was shared with a second study, whose subject was T cells expressing NK-cell markers.

The specimen was PBMCs from blood, collected on the day of vaccination. Source of these receptors: a man between 50 and 59 years old who received an inactivated influenza vaccine. The conserved cysteine and the conserved F or W are not part of the CDR3 here. Fields, in order: CDR3 length, V gene, CDR3 protein.

length: 13; V: TRBV20-1; CDR3: SARDQTGGFYGYT
length: 16; V: TRBV27; CDR3: ASSLVTDWRPTNEKLF
length: 11; V: TRBV5-1; CDR3: ASSFDRGNEQF
length: 11; V: TRBV3-1; CDR3: ASRPNQVGELF
length: 13; V: TRBV5-1; CDR3: ASSLGTGGGPEAF
length: 13; V: TRBV24-1; CDR3: ATSDPVLSGETQY
length: 13; V: TRBV7-2; CDR3: ASSPAGSRESEQF
length: 14; V: TRBV5-1; CDR3: ASSLEPQKGANVLT
length: 15; V: TRBV7-9; CDR3: ASSLRSGNPSQETQY
length: 12; V: TRBV20-1; CDR3: SARGLADYNEQF
length: 13; V: TRBV29-1; CDR3: SVGGGGRSTGELF
length: 15; V: TRBV6-5; CDR3: ASSLLPGQPSAYEQY
length: 14; V: TRBV3-1; CDR3: ASSHATSGGTDTQY
length: 12; V: TRBV10-3; CDR3: AINLGPGRNGYT
length: 10; V: TRBV19; CDR3: ASGTADSPLH
length: 16; V: TRBV11-2; CDR3: ASSLVGKTVTSYNEQF
length: 11; V: TRBV20-1; CDR3: SARDPSGGEQY
length: 14; V: TRBV5-1; CDR3: ASSPGGLVSTDTQY
length: 10; V: TRBV29-1; CDR3: SVEVKGQPQH
length: 14; V: TRBV5-4; CDR3: ASSRTSGIGSYEQY
length: 13; V: TRBV6-1; CDR3: ASRSRSATNEKLF
length: 14; V: TRBV7-9; CDR3: ASSLDPGQGLDEQF
length: 15; V: TRBV3-1; CDR3: ASSLFPGLREPGELF
length: 13; V: TRBV24-1; CDR3: ATSDFRLAGNEQF
length: 13; V: TRBV3-1; CDR3: ASSQGQGRTYEQY
length: 14; V: TRBV18; CDR3: ASSLIGGKGTDTQY
length: 11; V: TRBV6-6; CDR3: ASSYLQANEAF
length: 13; V: TRBV5-4; CDR3: ASRPGQGDSYEQY
length: 14; V: TRBV5-1; CDR3: ASSLAGHVNTGELF
length: 13; V: TRBV20-1; CDR3: SASTSAPNTGELF
length: 11; V: TRBV5-4; CDR3: ASSSAPNTEAF
length: 12; V: TRBV30; CDR3: AWSAQGARETQY
length: 16; V: TRBV15; CDR3: ATSRDQGLAGFNNEQF
length: 11; V: TRBV11-2; CDR3: ASSPALSRPAF
length: 11; V: TRBV6-5; CDR3: ASSSPGPDTQY
length: 12; V: TRBV20-1; CDR3: SASHNGPGNEQF
length: 13; V: TRBV28; CDR3: ASSLWGGRTDTQY
length: 14; V: TRBV4-1; CDR3: ASSQGSSGASYEQY
length: 13; V: TRBV13; CDR3: ASSQGLAVPYEQY
length: 10; V: TRBV10-3; CDR3: ATRQGADTQY
length: 13; V: TRBV7-9; CDR3: ASSSTSGGTDTQY
length: 13; V: TRBV11-2; CDR3: ASSLVAGETYEQY
length: 15; V: TRBV6-1; CDR3: ASSEFLSGINNEKLF
length: 13; V: TRBV5-6; CDR3: ASSLFTGPSYEQY
length: 13; V: TRBV2; CDR3: ASSDLGQGIYEQY
length: 13; V: TRBV28; CDR3: ASSLLRFSYNEQF
length: 9; V: TRBV28; CDR3: ASNFYNEQF
length: 10; V: TRBV12-3/TRBV12-4; CDR3: ASSRGGGEQF
length: 14; V: TRBV6-2/TRBV6-3; CDR3: ASSYVRGASYNEQF
length: 14; V: TRBV6-2/TRBV6-3; CDR3: ASSYGEGVLNYEQY
length: 13; V: TRBV7-2; CDR3: ASSLDRALYNEQF
length: 13; V: TRBV7-2; CDR3: ASSLGRALYNEQF
length: 14; V: TRBV4-3; CDR3: ASSHKAGGPTDTQY
length: 11; V: TRBV6-2/TRBV6-3; CDR3: ASNYRVNTEAF